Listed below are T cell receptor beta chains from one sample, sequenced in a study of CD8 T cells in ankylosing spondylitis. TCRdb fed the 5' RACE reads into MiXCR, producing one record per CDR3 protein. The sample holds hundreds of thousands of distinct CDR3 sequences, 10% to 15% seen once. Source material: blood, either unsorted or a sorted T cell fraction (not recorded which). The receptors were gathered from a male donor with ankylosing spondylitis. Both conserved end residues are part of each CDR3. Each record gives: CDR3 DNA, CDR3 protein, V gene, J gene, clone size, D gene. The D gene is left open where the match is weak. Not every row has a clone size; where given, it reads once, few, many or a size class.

CDR3 DNA: TGCAGCGTGGAACATTATAACTATGGCTACACCTTC
CDR3 protein: CSVEHYNYGYTF
V gene: TRBV29-1
J gene: TRBJ1-2
clone size: -
D gene: -

CDR3 DNA: TGCAGTGCCGCCGATTTCCGGGACAGGGCCACCGGGGAGCTGTTTTTT
CDR3 protein: CSAADFRDRATGELFF
V gene: TRBV20-1
J gene: TRBJ2-2
clone size: few
D gene: TRBD1

CDR3 DNA: TGTGCCATCAGTACCTTTGACGGGAGTGGTCCTCGGAATGAGCAGTTCTTC
CDR3 protein: CAISTFDGSGPRNEQFF
V gene: TRBV10-3
J gene: TRBJ2-1
clone size: few
D gene: -

CDR3 DNA: TGCAGTGCTGTCACCCGATACGGAGTTTATAATTCACCCCTCCACTTT
CDR3 protein: CSAVTRYGVYNSPLHF
V gene: TRBV20-1
J gene: TRBJ1-6
clone size: few
D gene: -

CDR3 DNA: TGCAGTGCTAGAGATCGAAAGGGCACTGGAAACACCATATATTTT
CDR3 protein: CSARDRKGTGNTIYF
V gene: TRBV20-1
J gene: TRBJ1-3
clone size: -
D gene: -

CDR3 DNA: TGCAGCGTCCACGGGGGGGCGCGAGACACTGAAGCTTTCTTT
CDR3 protein: CSVHGGARDTEAFF
V gene: TRBV29-1
J gene: TRBJ1-1
clone size: few
D gene: -

CDR3 DNA: TGTGCCAGCAGCCAAGGGACAGGGAGCACAGATACGCAGTATTTT
CDR3 protein: CASSQGTGSTDTQYF
V gene: TRBV4-2
J gene: TRBJ2-3
clone size: few
D gene: TRBD1

CDR3 DNA: TGTGCCACCAGTGATTACAGGGGATCAGGGTCCTACGAGCAGTACTTC
CDR3 protein: CATSDYRGSGSYEQYF
V gene: TRBV24-1
J gene: TRBJ2-7
clone size: -
D gene: TRBD1

CDR3 DNA: TGTGCCACCAGCAGAGAGGCTGACCGTGGAGCTTTCTTT
CDR3 protein: CATSREADRGAFF
V gene: TRBV15
J gene: TRBJ1-1
clone size: many
D gene: -

CDR3 DNA: TGTGCCAGCAGCTCTTCCTTGCGGTCCACAGATACGCAGTATTTT
CDR3 protein: CASSSSLRSTDTQYF
V gene: TRBV5-5
J gene: TRBJ2-3
clone size: few
D gene: -

CDR3 DNA: TGCAGCGTTGTAATTAGGTCTAGCTCCTACGAGCAGTACTTC
CDR3 protein: CSVVIRSSSYEQYF
V gene: TRBV29-1
J gene: TRBJ2-7
clone size: few
D gene: -

CDR3 DNA: TGTGCCAGCAGCTTAGTAGGACAGAAATTCGGGGAGCTGTTTTTT
CDR3 protein: CASSLVGQKFGELFF
V gene: TRBV7-9
J gene: TRBJ2-2
clone size: few
D gene: -

CDR3 DNA: TGTGCCAGTAGTACCCCACGGACAGGGGTCTACAATGAGCAGTTCTTC
CDR3 protein: CASSTPRTGVYNEQFF
V gene: TRBV19
J gene: TRBJ2-1
clone size: few
D gene: TRBD1

CDR3 DNA: TGTGCCAGCAGTTTGGGACAGGGACGAAATCAGTACTTC
CDR3 protein: CASSLGQGRNQYF
V gene: TRBV12-3/TRBV12-4
J gene: TRBJ2-7
clone size: many
D gene: TRBD1

CDR3 DNA: TGTGCCAGCAGTTCCCGGGGGGATGGCGGCTACACCTTC
CDR3 protein: CASSSRGDGGYTF
V gene: TRBV28
J gene: TRBJ1-2
clone size: few
D gene: -

CDR3 DNA: TGTGCCACCAGTGAGGGGCAACGCAAAGCCTATGGCTACACCTTC
CDR3 protein: CATSEGQRKAYGYTF
V gene: TRBV24-1
J gene: TRBJ1-2
clone size: few
D gene: -

CDR3 DNA: TGTGCCTGGTATAGGGTCGGGGGCTACACCTTC
CDR3 protein: CAWYRVGGYTF
V gene: TRBV30
J gene: TRBJ1-2
clone size: -
D gene: -

CDR3 DNA: TGCGCCAGCAGCTCCCTAGAAGGTGCAGATACGCAGTATTTT
CDR3 protein: CASSSLEGADTQYF
V gene: TRBV5-1
J gene: TRBJ2-3
clone size: -
D gene: -

CDR3 DNA: TGCAGTGCTACTAGGTCCTACGAGCAGTACTTC
CDR3 protein: CSATRSYEQYF
V gene: TRBV20-1
J gene: TRBJ2-7
clone size: few
D gene: -

CDR3 DNA: TGCAGCGTTGAATTAGGACAGTTCGCCGAAGCTTTCTTT
CDR3 protein: CSVELGQFAEAFF
V gene: TRBV29-1
J gene: TRBJ1-1
clone size: few
D gene: -

CDR3 DNA: TGTGCCAGCAGCCACGACCCCTACAGTAACAATGAGCAGTTCTTC
CDR3 protein: CASSHDPYSNNEQFF
V gene: TRBV4-2
J gene: TRBJ2-1
clone size: -
D gene: -

CDR3 DNA: TGCGCCAGCAGCTTGATGCAGAATTTAGATACGCAGTATTTT
CDR3 protein: CASSLMQNLDTQYF
V gene: TRBV5-1
J gene: TRBJ2-3
clone size: many
D gene: -